A selection of T cell receptor beta chains follows, all from one sample in a study of cytomegalovirus exposure and HLA in healthy donors. Generated by immunoSEQ multiplex PCR, the TCRdb table keeps only in-frame clones and is missing some. This table has about 120,000 clones, roughly 67% appearing once. The sample was PBMCs. These receptors came from a man aged 18 to 30 in good health and CMV-seropositive. CDR3s include the opening cysteine and the closing phenylalanine or tryptophan.

CASRTVAGGGYTF TRBV5-6
CASSSTVLAGLTDTQYF TRBV5-1
CASRYKGTEAFF TRBV19
CASSLGGGYYEQYF TRBV5-1
CASSLLAGVKETQYF TRBV28
CASSPYPGQGGNSPLHF TRBV28
CASRHGGSETQYF TRBV28
CASRDHGGPQHF TRBV7-9
CASSPGLAGGPANYNEQFF TRBV14
CASSESWDRDTQYF TRBV25-1
CASSIRGRVTEAFF TRBV7-2
CASSQLSGFSTQYF TRBV4-1
CASSALAGDYNEQFF TRBV7-9
CASSWDRYHEQYF TRBV11-3
CASSPGQGAGQPQHF TRBV28
CASRQGAGATNEKLFF TRBV2
CSALTVGETQYF TRBV29-1
CASHTGVKNSPLHF TRBV2
CASSRRDRGLGMGQETQYF TRBV4-1
CASSLALSTSGGRVYF TRBV7-9
CASSEWMLAGGRETQYF TRBV2
CASSQGAGTSDTGELFF TRBV4-2
CASSRLAGGSTDTQYF TRBV4-2
CASRSQGGGGYTF TRBV6-5
CASSPPTIRGSRETQYF TRBV19
CASSDPGSSYEQYF TRBV6-4
CASSPLGPGTQYF TRBV13
CSVRRGSGGGYGYTF TRBV29-1
CASSLGRDRGARGSYNEQFF TRBV11-3
CAISELEGWETQYF TRBV10-3
CASSSFLPSGMAFF TRBV7-8
CASSVTGQNTGELFF TRBV9
CASSLTVGEAFF TRBV7-9
CATSSDRAYNEQFF TRBV15
CASSSPTGHTETQYF TRBV7-9
CASSYAGWSPLHF TRBV6-5
CASSFLSFTGELFF TRBV5-1
CASSQGRRTFF TRBV4-1
CASSDSNEQFF TRBV6-1
CATSRKTGNEQYF TRBV15
CASSLGRQSSAFF TRBV5-6
CASNSERGAVGELFF TRBV19
CASSETPTGYGYTF TRBV2
CASSVASGRGDRVNEKLFF TRBV9
CASRRAGSDTQYF TRBV5-1
CASSQDSRLTSGEPVTQETQYF TRBV4-2
CASSPLGAGALTDTQYF TRBV28
CASTEPDSQLYEQYF TRBV28
CASSLQGSEAFF TRBV28
CASSAGEGEKLFF TRBV6-1
CASSLGRQTVMGTQYF TRBV28
CASGQETTNIYGYTF TRBV6-5
CASRIGQGFYNEQFF TRBV11-1
CASSELAMYQETQYF TRBV25-1
CASTPRGGFTEAFF TRBV28
CASNSNENQPQHF TRBV2
CATSRDRGNEKLFF TRBV15
CASSQVGGLAGGPWGSYEQYF TRBV4-2
CASSGGLRETQYF TRBV7-7